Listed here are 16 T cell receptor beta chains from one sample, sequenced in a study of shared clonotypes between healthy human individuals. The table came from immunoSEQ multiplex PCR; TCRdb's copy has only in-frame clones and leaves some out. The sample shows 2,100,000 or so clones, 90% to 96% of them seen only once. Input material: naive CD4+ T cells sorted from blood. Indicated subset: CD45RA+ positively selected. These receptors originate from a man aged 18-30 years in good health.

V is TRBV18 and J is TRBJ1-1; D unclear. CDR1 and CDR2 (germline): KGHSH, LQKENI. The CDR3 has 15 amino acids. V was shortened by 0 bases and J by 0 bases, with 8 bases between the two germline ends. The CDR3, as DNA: TGTGCCAGCTCACCACCACGGTCTATGAACACTGAAGCTTTCTTT. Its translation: CASSPPRSMNTEAFF.

CDR3 DNA: TGTGCCAGCTCTAGCGGAGACTACAATGAGCAGTTCTTC. It is translated as CASSSGDYNEQFF. V and J are TRBV18 and TRBJ2-1, with D possibly TRBD2 on 6 matching bases. CDR3 length: 13 amino acids. Germline CDR1 KGHSH, CDR2 LQKENI. V gave up 6 bases and J gave up 3 bases, with 9 bases separating them.

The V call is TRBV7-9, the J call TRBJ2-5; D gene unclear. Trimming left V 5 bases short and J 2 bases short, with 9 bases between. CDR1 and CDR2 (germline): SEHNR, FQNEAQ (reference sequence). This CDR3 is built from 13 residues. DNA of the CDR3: TGTGCCAGCAGCCCCTTAGCTCAAGAGACCCAGTACTTC. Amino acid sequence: CASSPLAQETQYF.

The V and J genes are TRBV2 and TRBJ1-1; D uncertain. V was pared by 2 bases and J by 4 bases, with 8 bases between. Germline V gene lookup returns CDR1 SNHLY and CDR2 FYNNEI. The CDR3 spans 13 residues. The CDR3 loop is CASSEQAGTEAFF. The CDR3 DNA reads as TGTGCCAGCAGTGAACAGGCCGGCACTGAAGCTTTCTTT.

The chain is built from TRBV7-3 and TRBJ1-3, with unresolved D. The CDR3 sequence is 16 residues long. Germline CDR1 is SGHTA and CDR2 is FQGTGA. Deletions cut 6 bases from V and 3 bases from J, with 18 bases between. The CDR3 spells CASSRTVPPFGNTIYF. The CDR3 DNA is TGTGCCAGCAGTAGGACGGTACCGCCATTTGGAAACACCATATATTTT.

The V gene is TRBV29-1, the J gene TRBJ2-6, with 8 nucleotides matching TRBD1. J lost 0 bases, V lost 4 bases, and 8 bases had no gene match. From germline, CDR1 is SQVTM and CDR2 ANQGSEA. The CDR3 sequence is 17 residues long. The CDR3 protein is CSVVEQGVYSGANVLTF. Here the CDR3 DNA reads TGCAGCGTTGTCGAACAGGGGGTTTACTCTGGGGCCAACGTCCTGACTTTC.

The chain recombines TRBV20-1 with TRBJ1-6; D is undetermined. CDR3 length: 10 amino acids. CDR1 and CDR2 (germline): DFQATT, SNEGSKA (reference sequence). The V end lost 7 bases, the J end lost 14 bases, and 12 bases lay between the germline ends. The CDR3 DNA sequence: TGCAGTGTCCCTTTTGAGACCCTCCACTTT. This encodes CSVPFETLHF.

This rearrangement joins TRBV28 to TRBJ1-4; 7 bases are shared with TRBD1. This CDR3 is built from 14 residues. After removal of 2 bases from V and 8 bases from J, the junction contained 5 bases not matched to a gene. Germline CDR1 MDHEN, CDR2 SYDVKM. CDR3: CASSLRARGEKLFF. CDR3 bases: TGTGCCAGCAGTTTACGTGCCAGGGGGGAAAAACTGTTTTTT.

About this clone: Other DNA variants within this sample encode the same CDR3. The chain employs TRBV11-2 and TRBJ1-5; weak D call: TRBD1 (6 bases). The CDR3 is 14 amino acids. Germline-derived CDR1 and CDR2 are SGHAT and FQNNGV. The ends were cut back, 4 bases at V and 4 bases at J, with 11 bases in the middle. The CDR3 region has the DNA TGTGCCAGCAGCTCCACGGACAGTAATCAGCCCCAGCATTTT. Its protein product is CASSSTDSNQPQHF.

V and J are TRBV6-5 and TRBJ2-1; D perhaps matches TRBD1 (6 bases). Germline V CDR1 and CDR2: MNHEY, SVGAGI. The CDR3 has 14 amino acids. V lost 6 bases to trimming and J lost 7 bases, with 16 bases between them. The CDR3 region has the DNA TGTGCCAGCAGGACAGGCCTAGCTGGGAATGAGCAGTTCTTC. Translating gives CASRTGLAGNEQFF.

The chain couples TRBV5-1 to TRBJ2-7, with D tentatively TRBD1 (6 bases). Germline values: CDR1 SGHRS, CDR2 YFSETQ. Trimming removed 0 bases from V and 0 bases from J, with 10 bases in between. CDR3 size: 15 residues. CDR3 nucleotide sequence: TGCGCCAGCAGCTTGGGGCGGACAGCCTCCTACGAGCAGTACTTC. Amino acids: CASSLGRTASYEQYF.

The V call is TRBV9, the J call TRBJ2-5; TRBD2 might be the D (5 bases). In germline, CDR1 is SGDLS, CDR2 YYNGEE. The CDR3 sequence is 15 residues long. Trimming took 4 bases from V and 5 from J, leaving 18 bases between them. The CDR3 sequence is CASSITPGIGETQYF. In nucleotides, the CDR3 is TGTGCCAGCAGCATAACTCCGGGGATTGGGGAGACCCAGTACTTC.

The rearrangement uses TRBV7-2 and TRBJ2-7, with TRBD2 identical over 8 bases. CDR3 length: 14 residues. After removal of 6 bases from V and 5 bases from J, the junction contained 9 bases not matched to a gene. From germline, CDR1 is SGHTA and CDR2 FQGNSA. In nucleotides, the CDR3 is TGTGCCAGCAGTCCCCCGGGGGGGCACCACGAGCAGTACTTC. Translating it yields CASSPPGGHHEQYF.

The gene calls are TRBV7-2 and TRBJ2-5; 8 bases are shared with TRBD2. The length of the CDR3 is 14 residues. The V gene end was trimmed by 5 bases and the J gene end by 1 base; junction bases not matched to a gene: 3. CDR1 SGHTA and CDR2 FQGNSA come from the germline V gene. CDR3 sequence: CASSLSGAQETQYF. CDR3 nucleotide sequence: TGTGCCAGCAGCCTTAGCGGGGCCCAAGAGACCCAGTACTTC.

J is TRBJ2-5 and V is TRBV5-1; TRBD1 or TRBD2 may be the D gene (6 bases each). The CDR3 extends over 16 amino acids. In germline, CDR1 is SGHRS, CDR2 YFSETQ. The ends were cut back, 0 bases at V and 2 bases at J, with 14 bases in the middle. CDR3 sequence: CASSLVGGPRQETQYF. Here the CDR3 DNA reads TGCGCCAGCAGCTTGGTGGGGGGCCCTCGACAAGAGACCCAGTACTTC.

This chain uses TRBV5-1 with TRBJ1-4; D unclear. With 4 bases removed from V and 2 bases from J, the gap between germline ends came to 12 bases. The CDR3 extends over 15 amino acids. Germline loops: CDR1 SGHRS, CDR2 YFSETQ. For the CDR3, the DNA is TGCGCCAGCAGCCAGACACCGGCGACTAATGAAAAACTGTTTTTT. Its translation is CASSQTPATNEKLFF. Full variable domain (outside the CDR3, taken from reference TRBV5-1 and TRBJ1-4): KAGVTQTPRYLIKTRGQQVTLSCSPISGHRSVSWYQQTPGQGLQFLFEYFSETQRNKGNFPGRFSGRQFSNSRSEMNVSTLELGDSALYLCASSQTPATNEKLFFGSGTQLSVL.